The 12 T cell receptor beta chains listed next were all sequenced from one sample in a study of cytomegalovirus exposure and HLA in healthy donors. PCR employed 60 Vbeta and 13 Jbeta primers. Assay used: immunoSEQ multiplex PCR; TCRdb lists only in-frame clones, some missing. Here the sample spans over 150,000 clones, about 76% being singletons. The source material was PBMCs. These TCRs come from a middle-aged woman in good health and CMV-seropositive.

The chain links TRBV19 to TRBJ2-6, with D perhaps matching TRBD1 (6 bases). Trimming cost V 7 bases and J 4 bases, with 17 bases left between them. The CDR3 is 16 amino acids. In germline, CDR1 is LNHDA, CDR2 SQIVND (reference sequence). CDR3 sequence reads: CASNSGDLSGANVLTF. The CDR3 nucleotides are TGTGCCAGTAACTCAGGGGATCTCTCCGGGGCCAACGTCCTGACTTTC. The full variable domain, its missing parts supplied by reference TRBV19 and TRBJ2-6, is DGGITQSPKYLFRKEGQNVTLSCEQNLNHDAMYWYRQDPGQGLRLIYYSQIVNDFQKGDIAEGYSVSREKKESFPLTVTSAQKNPTAFYLCASNSGDLSGANVLTFGAGSRLTVL.

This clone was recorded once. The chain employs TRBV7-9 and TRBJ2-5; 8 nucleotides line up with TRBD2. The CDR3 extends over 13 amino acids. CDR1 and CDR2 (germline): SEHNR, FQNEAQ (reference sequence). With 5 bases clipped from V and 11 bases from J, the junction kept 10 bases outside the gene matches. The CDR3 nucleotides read TGTGCCAGCAGCCCCGGGACTAGATGGGAGCAGTACTTC. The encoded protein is CASSPGTRWEQYF.

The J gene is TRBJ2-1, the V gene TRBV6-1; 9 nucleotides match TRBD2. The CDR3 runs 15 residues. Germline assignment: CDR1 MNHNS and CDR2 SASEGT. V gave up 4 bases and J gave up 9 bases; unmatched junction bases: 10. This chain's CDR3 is CASSVGLAGMGEQFF. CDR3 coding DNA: TGTGCCAGCAGTGTCGGGCTAGCGGGAATGGGTGAGCAGTTCTTC.

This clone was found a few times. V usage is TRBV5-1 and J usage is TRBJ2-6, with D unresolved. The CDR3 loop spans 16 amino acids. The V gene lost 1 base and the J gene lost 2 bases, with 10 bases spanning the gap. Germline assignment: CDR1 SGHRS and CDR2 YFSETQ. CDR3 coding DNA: TGCGCCAGCAGCTTGTCCACAGTGGCTGGGGCCAACGTCCTGACTTTC. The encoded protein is CASSLSTVAGANVLTF.

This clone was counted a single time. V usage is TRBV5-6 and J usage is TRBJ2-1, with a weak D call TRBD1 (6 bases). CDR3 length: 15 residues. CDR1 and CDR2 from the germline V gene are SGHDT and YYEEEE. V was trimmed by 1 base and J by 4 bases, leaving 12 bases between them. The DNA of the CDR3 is TGTGCCAGCAGCTTGATGGGGGCGCATTACAATGAGCAGTTCTTC. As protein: CASSLMGAHYNEQFF. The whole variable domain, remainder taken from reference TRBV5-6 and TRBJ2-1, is DAGVTQSPTHLIKTRGQQVTLRCSPKSGHDTVSWYQQALGQGPQFIFQYYEEEERQRGNFPDRFSGHQFPNYSSELNVNALLLGDSALYLCASSLMGAHYNEQFFGPGTRLTVL.

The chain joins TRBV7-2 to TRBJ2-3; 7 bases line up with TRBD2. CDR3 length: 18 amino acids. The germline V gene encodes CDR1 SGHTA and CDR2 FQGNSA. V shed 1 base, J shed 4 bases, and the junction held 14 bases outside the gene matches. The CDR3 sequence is CASSLGSLSGTLADTQYF. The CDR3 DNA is TGTGCCAGCAGCTTAGGTTCCCTAAGCGGGACCTTGGCAGATACGCAGTATTTT.

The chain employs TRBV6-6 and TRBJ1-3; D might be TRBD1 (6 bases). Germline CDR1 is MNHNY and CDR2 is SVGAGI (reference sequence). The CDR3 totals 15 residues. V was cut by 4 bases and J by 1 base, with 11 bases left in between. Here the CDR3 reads CASSSQGKSGNTIYF. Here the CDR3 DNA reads TGTGCCAGCAGTTCCCAGGGGAAGTCTGGAAACACCATATATTTT.

CDR3 sequence reads: CASSPRTGSITGELFF. Here the CDR3 DNA reads TGTGCCAGCAGCCCGCGGACAGGGAGCATCACCGGGGAGCTGTTTTTT. The chain combines TRBV7-9 with TRBJ2-2, with 8 bases lining up with TRBD1. With 5 bases clipped from V and 4 bases from J, the junction kept 9 bases outside the gene matches. This CDR3 contains 16 residues. Germline V gene lookup returns CDR1 SEHNR and CDR2 FQNEAQ (reference sequence).

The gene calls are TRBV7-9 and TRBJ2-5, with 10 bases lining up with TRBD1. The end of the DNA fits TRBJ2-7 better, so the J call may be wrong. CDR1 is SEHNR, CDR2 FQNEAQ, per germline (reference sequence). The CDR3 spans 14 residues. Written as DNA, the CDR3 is TGTGCCAGTCGGGGGACAGGGGCCTCCTACGAGCAGTACTTC. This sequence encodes CASRGTGASYEQYF.

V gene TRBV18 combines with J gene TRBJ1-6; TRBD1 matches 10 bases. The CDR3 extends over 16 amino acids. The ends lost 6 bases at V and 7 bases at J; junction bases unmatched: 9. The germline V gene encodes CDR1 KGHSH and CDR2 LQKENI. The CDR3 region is CASSPPGQGTNSPLHF. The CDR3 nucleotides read TGTGCCAGCTCCCCCCCGGGACAGGGGACGAATTCACCCCTCCACTTT.

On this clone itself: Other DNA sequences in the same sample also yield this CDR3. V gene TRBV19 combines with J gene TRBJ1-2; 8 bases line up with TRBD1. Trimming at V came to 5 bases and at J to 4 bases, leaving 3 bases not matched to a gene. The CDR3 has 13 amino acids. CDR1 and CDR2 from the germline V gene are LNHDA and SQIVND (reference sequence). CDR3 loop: CASSPGTGYGYTF. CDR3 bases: TGTGCCAGTAGTCCAGGGACAGGCTATGGCTACACCTTC.

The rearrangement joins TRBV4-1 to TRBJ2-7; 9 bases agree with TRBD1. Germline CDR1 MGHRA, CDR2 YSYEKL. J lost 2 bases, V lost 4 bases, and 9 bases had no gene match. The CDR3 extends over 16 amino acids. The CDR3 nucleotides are TGCGCCAGCAGCCGAGCCCCGGGACAGGGAACCTACGAGCAGTACTTC. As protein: CASSRAPGQGTYEQYF.